The 17 T cell receptor beta chains below all came from one sample that was sequenced in a study of control samples from healthy donors and cancer patients. Method: immunoSEQ multiplex PCR; TCRdb's copy keeps in-frame clones and lacks some. The table lists more than 95,000 clones, 93% of them singletons. Sequencing used blood. These receptors were obtained from a man aged 25-45 years in good health.

V usage is TRBV18 and J usage is TRBJ2-1; 13 positions agree with TRBD2. The V gene's germline CDR1 is KGHSH and CDR2 LQKENI. The V and J ends lost 0 bases and 8 bases, in that order; junction bases with no gene match: 4. The CDR3 sequence is 16 residues long. CDR3 residues: CASSPPTSGGADEQFF. CDR3 nucleotides: TGTGCCAGCTCACCACCTACTAGCGGGGGGGCCGATGAGCAGTTCTTC.

The chain links TRBV5-1 to TRBJ1-3, with a tentative D call TRBD1 (5 bases). Trimming stripped 3 bases from V and 0 bases from J, with 10 bases between. The CDR3 totals 15 residues. Germline V gene data show CDR1 as SGHRS and CDR2 as YFSETQ. The CDR3 protein is CASSWEGFSGNTIYF. Written as DNA, the CDR3 is TGCGCCAGCAGCTGGGAGGGGTTCTCTGGAAACACCATATATTTT.

CDR3 amino acids: CATSDSVRGGGNTGELFF. CDR3 nucleotide sequence: TGTGCCACCAGTGATTCGGTGCGAGGGGGGGGAAACACCGGGGAGCTGTTTTTT. This chain links TRBV24-1 with TRBJ2-2; D is perhaps TRBD2 (7 bases). This CDR3 spans 18 amino acids. Germline V gene sequence: CDR1 KGHDR, CDR2 SFDVKD. V lost 2 bases and J 2 bases, leaving 17 bases between the germline ends.

V and J are TRBV11-3 and TRBJ1-6; TRBD1 might be the D (5 bases). Germline V gene sequence: CDR1 SGHNT, CDR2 YENEEA. The V end was cut by 5 bases, the J end by 6 bases, with 8 bases between. The CDR3 is 13 amino acids. In DNA, the CDR3 is TGTGCCAGCAGCAGGGGCGGTAATTCACCCCTCCACTTT. As protein: CASSRGGNSPLHF.

The V call is TRBV9, the J call TRBJ2-1, with 13 bases matching TRBD2. The V segment lost 3 bases and the J segment 6 bases; nucleotides outside the gene matches: 6. This CDR3 is built from 16 residues. Per germline, CDR1 SGDLS and CDR2 YYNGEE. CDR3 DNA: TGTGCCAGCAGCGCCCTGGGACTAGCGGGGCTCAATGAGCAGTTCTTC. As protein: CASSALGLAGLNEQFF.

The V call is TRBV6-4, the J call TRBJ1-1; D possibly corresponds to TRBD1 (5 bases). The CDR3 has 13 residues. V gave up 2 bases and J gave up 10 bases, with 14 bases separating them. Germline lookup yields CDR1 MRHNA and CDR2 SNTAGT. The CDR3, as DNA: TGTGCCAGCAGTGACGGGGCCGGAGGAAGAGCTTTCTTT. This translates into CASSDGAGGRAFF.

J is TRBJ2-7 and V is TRBV28; a weak D match, TRBD1 (6 bases). Between the trimmed V and J ends, which lost 2 bases and 5 bases, there was a span of 10 bases. CDR3 length equals 13 residues. CDR1 and CDR2 from the germline V gene are MDHEN and SYDVKM. The CDR3 is CASSLGGGDEQYF. DNA of the CDR3: TGTGCCAGCAGTTTAGGGGGCGGCGACGAGCAGTACTTC.

V is TRBV6-5 and J is TRBJ1-1, with D perhaps TRBD1 (6 bases). The germline V gene encodes CDR1 MNHEY and CDR2 SVGAGI. The CDR3 loop spans 14 amino acids. Between the trimmed V and J ends, which lost 5 bases and 4 bases, there was a span of 14 bases. Here the CDR3 reads CASSPKPGVTEAFF. CDR3 coding DNA: TGTGCCAGCAGTCCAAAACCAGGGGTCACTGAAGCTTTCTTT.

The chain employs TRBV2 and TRBJ1-2; D might be TRBD1 (5 bases). The germline CDR1 and CDR2 sequences are SNHLY and FYNNEI. This CDR3 spans 13 amino acids. The ends were cut back, 7 bases at V and 4 bases at J, with 13 bases in the middle. CDR3 nucleotide sequence: TGTGCCAGCAACCCTACAGGATCCTATGGCTACACCTTC. Protein product: CASNPTGSYGYTF.

The chain combines TRBV10-2 with TRBJ2-1; D may match TRBD1 or TRBD2 (5 bases each). CDR1 is WSHSY, CDR2 SAAADI, per germline. V dropped 2 bases and J dropped 1 base, with 12 bases sitting between them. The CDR3 is made up of 16 amino acids. CDR3 sequence reads: CASSEEGSRSYNEQFF. The DNA for the CDR3 is TGCGCCAGCAGTGAGGAGGGGTCGAGATCCTACAATGAGCAGTTCTTC.

The chain couples TRBV6-1 to TRBJ2-7; D possibly corresponds to TRBD1 (6 bases). Germline CDR1 and CDR2: MNHNS and SASEGT. The CDR3 has 14 residues. CDR3: CASTENDRSYEQYV. For the CDR3, the DNA is TGTGCCAGCACTGAAAACGACAGGAGCTACGAGCAGTACGTC.

The chain recombines TRBV3-1 (or the pseudogene TRBV3-2) with TRBJ1-1, with a weak D call TRBD1 (5 bases). Germline CDR1 is LGHDT and CDR2 is YNNKEL (reference sequence). This CDR3 is built from 15 residues. V lost 5 bases and J 5 bases, leaving 18 bases between the germline ends. The CDR3 DNA sequence: TGTGCCAGCAGCTCTTATCGTGGGGGAGGAACTGAAGCTTTCTTT. Translating it yields CASSSYRGGGTEAFF.

The CDR3 DNA sequence: TGTGCCAGTAGTATAGTTGCGGGGGAGATTCGGAGCACAGATACGCAGTATTTT. It yields the protein CASSIVAGEIRSTDTQYF. The chain is built from TRBV19 and TRBJ2-3, with TRBD2 matching 7 bases. Losses at the gene ends were 1 base for V and 0 bases for J; bases not matched to a gene: 10. Germline loops: CDR1 LNHDA, CDR2 SQIVND (reference sequence). The CDR3 runs 18 residues. Based on the CDR3 plus reference TRBV19 and TRBJ2-3, the full variable domain is DGGITQSPKYLFRKEGQNVTLSCEQNLNHDAMYWYRQDPGQGLRLIYYSQIVNDFQKGDIAEGYSVSREKKESFPLTVTSAQKNPTAFYLCASSIVAGEIRSTDTQYFGPGTRLTVL.

This chain connects TRBV5-6 to TRBJ2-7, with 8 nucleotides matching TRBD1. The CDR3 runs 13 residues. The V and J ends lost 3 bases and 10 bases, in that order; junction bases with no gene match: 9. Looked up from germline, CDR1 is SGHDT and CDR2 is YYEEEE. As DNA, the CDR3 is TGTGCCAGCAGCTCCCGGACAGGGCTCGGCCAGTACTTC. Protein product: CASSSRTGLGQYF.

DNA for the CDR3: TGTGCCAGCAAGCAGGGCCCGCAGGAAGAGACCCAGTACTTC. This sequence encodes CASKQGPQEETQYF. The chain employs TRBV2 and TRBJ2-5; TRBD1 might be the D (5 bases). V lost 7 bases and J 3 bases, leaving 15 bases between the germline ends. CDR3 size: 14 residues. In germline, CDR1 is SNHLY, CDR2 FYNNEI.

This clone turned up a few times. J is TRBJ2-1 and V is TRBV2, with D maybe TRBD2 (6 bases). Germline V lookup: CDR1 SNHLY, CDR2 FYNNEI. The V and J ends lost 8 bases and 10 bases respectively, with 18 bases between them. The CDR3 totals 13 residues. CDR3 coding DNA: TGTGCCAGCCTGAAGGTTGGGACTCCCGAGCAGTTCTTC. This encodes CASLKVGTPEQFF.

The rearrangement uses TRBV7-2 and TRBJ2-7, with 8 positions matching TRBD2. The CDR3 extends over 14 amino acids. V trimming: 1 base; J trimming: 7 bases; junction bases outside the gene matches: 6. From germline, CDR1 is SGHTA and CDR2 FQGNSA. In nucleotides, the CDR3 is TGTGCCAGCAGCTTAGAGGGGACTAGTAGGGAGCAGTACGTC. Its translation is CASSLEGTSREQYV.